This T cell receptor beta chain was retrieved from a study of blood T cells in healthy people across ages. Each donor's blood draw was roughly 9.5 milliliters of peripheral blood. PBMCs, at least 6 million per sample, were isolated. A minimum of 6 micrograms of total RNA was extracted per sample. Note on this clonotype: One end of the junction does not line up with germline, which may come from a read error.

Next came a second PCR, run for roughly 6 to 11 cycles, which used a sample-barcoded 5' primer along with a J-beta primer mix. TCRdb analysed the 5' RACE reads with MiXCR anew, one entry per CDR3 protein. The sample shows more than 1.4 million distinct CDR3 sequences, about 40% of them seen only once. The CDR3 extends over 12 amino acids. This chain connects TRBV12-3 or TRBV12-4 to TRBJ2-1; D is ambiguous. The sequence derives from a woman between 18 and 29 years old in good health. The sequencing sample was made of blood. The CDR3 here is CVSSSERHEQFF. The CDR3 bases are TGTGTCAGCAGTTCAGAGCGCCATGAGCAGTTCTTC.